The rows below give T cell receptor beta chains drawn from one sample of a study of shared clonotypes between healthy human individuals. Measured with immunoSEQ multiplex PCR; TCRdb has only the in-frame clones, and not every one. The table records under 600,000 clones, roughly 79% of them present only once. Input material: PBMCs. These receptors all stem from a middle-aged woman in good health. Some clones in this sample may be carry-over from other donors' samples. Each CDR3 is given with its conserved first and last residue. A D gene is named only where the DNA matches it firmly. Rows give clone size only sometimes, using once, few, many, or a class for an expanded clone.

V gene	D gene	clone size	J gene	CDR3 DNA	CDR3 protein
TRBV20-1	TRBD2	NA	TRBJ2-5	TGCAGTGCCGCAAGGCTCGGGGGGGCGGACTTC	CSAARLGGADF
TRBV4-2	TRBD2	many	TRBJ2-1	TGTGCCAGCAGCCTTTCGAAGTACGGACTAGCGGGCCCCTACAATGAGCAGTTCTTC	CASSLSKYGLAGPYNEQFF
TRBV30	TRBD1	NA	TRBJ1-2	TGTGCCTGGAGTGTACGTAGGACAGGGGGAGAGTATGGCTACACCTTC	CAWSVRRTGGEYGYTF
TRBV6-6	TRBD1	NA	TRBJ1-5	TGTGCCAGCAGACCGACAGGGGGCTCGAATCAGCCCCAGCATTTT	CASRPTGGSNQPQHF
TRBV27	NA	NA	TRBJ2-3	TGTGCCAGCAGGAGGAGGTCGAGCGGGTCGGTAGATACGCAGTATTTT	CASRRRSSGSVDTQYF
TRBV30	NA	few	TRBJ1-1	TGTGCCTGGATGGGAAGGTCAGGGGCTCTGAACACTGAAGCTTTCTTT	CAWMGRSGALNTEAFF
TRBV7-3	NA	NA	TRBJ2-2	TGTGCCAGCAGCCTCGGGGAGGAGCTGTTTTTT	CASSLGEELFF
TRBV6-6	NA	NA	TRBJ1-5	TGTGCCAGCGGGCTAAAGGGCAATCAGCCCCAGCATTTT	CASGLKGNQPQHF
TRBV5-1	TRBD2	NA	TRBJ2-2	TGCGCCAGCAGCTATTCTACTAGCGGGATCCCGGGGGAGCTGTTTTTT	CASSYSTSGIPGELFF
TRBV11-3	NA	NA	TRBJ1-1	TGTGCCAGCAGTCAGGAGTTGAACACTGAAGCTTTCTTT	CASSQELNTEAFF
TRBV9	NA	once	TRBJ2-7	TGTGCCAGCAGCGTAGGACAGGGACTATACGAGCAGTACTTC	CASSVGQGLYEQYF